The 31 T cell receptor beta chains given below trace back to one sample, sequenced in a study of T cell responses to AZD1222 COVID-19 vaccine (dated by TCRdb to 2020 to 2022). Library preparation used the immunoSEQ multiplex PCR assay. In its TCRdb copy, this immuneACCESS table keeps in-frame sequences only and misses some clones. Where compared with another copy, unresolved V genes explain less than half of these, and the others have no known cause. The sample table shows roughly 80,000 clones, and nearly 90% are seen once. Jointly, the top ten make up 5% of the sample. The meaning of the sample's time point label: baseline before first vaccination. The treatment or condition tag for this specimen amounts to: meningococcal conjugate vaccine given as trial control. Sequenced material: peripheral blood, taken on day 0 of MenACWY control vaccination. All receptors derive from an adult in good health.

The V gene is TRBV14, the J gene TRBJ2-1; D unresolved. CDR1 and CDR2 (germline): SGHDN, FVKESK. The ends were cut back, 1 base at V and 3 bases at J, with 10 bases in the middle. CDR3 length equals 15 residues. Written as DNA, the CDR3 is TGTGCCAGCAGCCAAGCAGAGAAGGGCTACAATGAGCAGTTCTTC. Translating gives CASSQAEKGYNEQFF. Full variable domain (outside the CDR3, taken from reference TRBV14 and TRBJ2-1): EAGVTQFPSHSVIEKGQTVTLRCDPISGHDNLYWYRRVMGKEIKFLLHFVKESKQDESGMPNNRFLAERTGGTYSTLKVQPAELEDSGVYFCASSQAEKGYNEQFFGPGTRLTVL.

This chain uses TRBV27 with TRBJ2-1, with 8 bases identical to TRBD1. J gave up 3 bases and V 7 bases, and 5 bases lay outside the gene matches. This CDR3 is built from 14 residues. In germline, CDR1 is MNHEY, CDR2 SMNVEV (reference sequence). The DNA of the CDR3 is TGTGCCAGCACTACCGGGACAGGCTACAATGAGCAGTTCTTC. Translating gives CASTTGTGYNEQFF.

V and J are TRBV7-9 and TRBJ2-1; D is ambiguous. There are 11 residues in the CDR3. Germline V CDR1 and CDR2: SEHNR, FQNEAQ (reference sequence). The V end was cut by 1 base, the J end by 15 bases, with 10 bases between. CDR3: CASSLDPKRFF. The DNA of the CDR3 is TGTGCCAGCAGCTTAGATCCTAAGCGGTTCTTC.

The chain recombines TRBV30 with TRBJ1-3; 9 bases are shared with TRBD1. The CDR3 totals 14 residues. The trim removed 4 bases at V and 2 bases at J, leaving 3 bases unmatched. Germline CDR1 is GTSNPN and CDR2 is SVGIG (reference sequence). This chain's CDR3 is CAWIQGAAGNTIYF. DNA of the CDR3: TGTGCCTGGATACAGGGGGCGGCTGGAAACACCATATATTTT. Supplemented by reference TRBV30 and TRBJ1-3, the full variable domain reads SQTIHQWPATLVQPVGSPLSLECTVEGTSNPNLYWYRQAAGRGLQLLFYSVGIGQISSEVPQNLSASRPQDRQFILSSKKLLLSDSGFYLCAWIQGAAGNTIYFGEGSWLTVV.

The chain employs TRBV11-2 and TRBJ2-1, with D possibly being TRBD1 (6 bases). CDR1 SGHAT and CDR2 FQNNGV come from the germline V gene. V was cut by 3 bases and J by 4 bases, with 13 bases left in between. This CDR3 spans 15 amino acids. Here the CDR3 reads CASSFDRQSYNEQFF. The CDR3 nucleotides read TGTGCCAGCAGCTTTGACAGGCAGTCATACAATGAGCAGTTCTTC.

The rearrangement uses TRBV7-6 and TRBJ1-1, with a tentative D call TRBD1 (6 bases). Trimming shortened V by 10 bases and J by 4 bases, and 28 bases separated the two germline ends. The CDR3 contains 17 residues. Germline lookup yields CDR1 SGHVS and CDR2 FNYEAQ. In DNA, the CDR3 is TGTGCCACCGGTAATACCAGGGGTCTTATGTGGGGCACTGAAGCTTTCTTT. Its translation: CATGNTRGLMWGTEAFF. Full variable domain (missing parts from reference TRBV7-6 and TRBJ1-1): GAGVSQSPRYKVTKRGQDVALRCDPISGHVSLYWYRQALGQGPEFLTYFNYEAQQDKSGLPNDRFSAERPEGSISTLTIQRTEQRDSAMYRCATGNTRGLMWGTEAFFGQGTRLTVV.

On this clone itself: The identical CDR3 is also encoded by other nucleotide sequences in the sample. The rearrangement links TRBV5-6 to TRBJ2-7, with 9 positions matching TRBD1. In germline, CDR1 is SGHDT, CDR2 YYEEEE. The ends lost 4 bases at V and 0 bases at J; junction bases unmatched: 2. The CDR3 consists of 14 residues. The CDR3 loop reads CASSPGQGSYEQYF. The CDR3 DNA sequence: TGTGCCAGCAGCCCGGGACAGGGCTCCTACGAGCAGTACTTC. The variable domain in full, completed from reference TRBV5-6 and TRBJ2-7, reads DAGVTQSPTHLIKTRGQQVTLRCSPKSGHDTVSWYQQALGQGPQFIFQYYEEEERQRGNFPDRFSGHQFPNYSSELNVNALLLGDSALYLCASSPGQGSYEQYFGPGTRLTVT.

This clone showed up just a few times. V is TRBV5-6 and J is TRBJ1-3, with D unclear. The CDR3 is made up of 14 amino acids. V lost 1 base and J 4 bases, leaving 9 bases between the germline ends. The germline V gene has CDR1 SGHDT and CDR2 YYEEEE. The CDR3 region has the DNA TGTGCCAGCAGCTTGCCCCACACGGGAAACACCATATATTTT. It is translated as CASSLPHTGNTIYF.

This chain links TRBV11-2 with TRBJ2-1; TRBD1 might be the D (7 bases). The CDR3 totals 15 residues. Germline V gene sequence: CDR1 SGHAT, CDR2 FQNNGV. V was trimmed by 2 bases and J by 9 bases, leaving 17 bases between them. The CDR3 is CASSLRQGGLSEQFF. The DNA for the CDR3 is TGTGCCAGCAGCTTAAGACAGGGAGGCCTCTCTGAGCAGTTCTTC.

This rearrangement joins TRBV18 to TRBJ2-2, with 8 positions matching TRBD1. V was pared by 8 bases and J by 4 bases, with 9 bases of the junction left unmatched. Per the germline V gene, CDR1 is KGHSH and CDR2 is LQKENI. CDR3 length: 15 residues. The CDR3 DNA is TGTGCCAGCCTCGGGGGACAGGTATCCACCGGGGAGCTGTTTTTT. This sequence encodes CASLGGQVSTGELFF.

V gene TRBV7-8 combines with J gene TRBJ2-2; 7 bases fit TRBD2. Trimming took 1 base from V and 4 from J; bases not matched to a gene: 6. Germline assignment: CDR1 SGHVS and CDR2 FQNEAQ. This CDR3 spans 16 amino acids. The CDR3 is CASSLVGGGSTGELFF. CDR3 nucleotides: TGTGCCAGCAGCTTAGTTGGGGGGGGATCCACCGGGGAGCTGTTTTTT.

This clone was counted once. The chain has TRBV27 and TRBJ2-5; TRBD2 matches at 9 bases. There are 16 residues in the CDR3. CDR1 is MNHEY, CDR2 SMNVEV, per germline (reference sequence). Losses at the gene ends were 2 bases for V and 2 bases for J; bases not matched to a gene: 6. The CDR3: CASSLRASGEQETQYF. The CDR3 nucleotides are TGTGCCAGCAGTTTAAGGGCTAGCGGGGAACAAGAGACCCAGTACTTC.

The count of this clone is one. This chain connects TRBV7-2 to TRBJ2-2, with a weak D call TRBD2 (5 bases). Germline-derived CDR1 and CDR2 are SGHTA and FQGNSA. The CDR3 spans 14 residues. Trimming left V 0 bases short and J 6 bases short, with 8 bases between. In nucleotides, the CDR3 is TGTGCCAGCAGCTTAGCGATGGAGGCCGGGGAGCTGTTTTTT. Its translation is CASSLAMEAGELFF.

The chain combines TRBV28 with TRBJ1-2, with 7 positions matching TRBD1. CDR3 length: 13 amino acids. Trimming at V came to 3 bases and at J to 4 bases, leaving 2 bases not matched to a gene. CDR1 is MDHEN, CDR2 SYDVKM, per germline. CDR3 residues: CASSFDRAYGYTF. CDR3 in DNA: TGTGCCAGCAGTTTCGACAGGGCCTATGGCTACACCTTC.

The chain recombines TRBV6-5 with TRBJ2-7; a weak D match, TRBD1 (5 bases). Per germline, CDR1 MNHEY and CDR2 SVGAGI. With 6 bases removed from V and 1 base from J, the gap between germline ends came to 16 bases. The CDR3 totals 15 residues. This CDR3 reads CASRRTSRQSYEQYF. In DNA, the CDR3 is TGTGCCAGCAGACGGACCTCGCGACAGTCCTACGAGCAGTACTTC.

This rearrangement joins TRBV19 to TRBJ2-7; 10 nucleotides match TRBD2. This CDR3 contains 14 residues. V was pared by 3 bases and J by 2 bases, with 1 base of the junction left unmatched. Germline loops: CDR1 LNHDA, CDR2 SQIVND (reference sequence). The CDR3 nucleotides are TGTGCCAGTAGTATTAGCGGGGGGACCTACGAGCAGTACTTC. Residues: CASSISGGTYEQYF.

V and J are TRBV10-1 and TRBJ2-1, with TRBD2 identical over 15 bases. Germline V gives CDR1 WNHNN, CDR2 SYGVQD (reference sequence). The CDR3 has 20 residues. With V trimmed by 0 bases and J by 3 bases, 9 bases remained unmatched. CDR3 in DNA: TGCGCCAGCAGTGAGTCCTTCTCCGGGACTAGCGGGGGGCACTACAATGAGCAGTTCTTC. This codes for CASSESFSGTSGGHYNEQFF.

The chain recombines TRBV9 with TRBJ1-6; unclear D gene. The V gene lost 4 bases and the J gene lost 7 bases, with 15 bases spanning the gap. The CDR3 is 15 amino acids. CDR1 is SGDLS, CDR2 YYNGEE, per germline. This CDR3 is CASSPWEGRNSPLHF. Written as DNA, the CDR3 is TGTGCCAGCAGCCCTTGGGAGGGTCGGAATTCACCCCTCCACTTT.

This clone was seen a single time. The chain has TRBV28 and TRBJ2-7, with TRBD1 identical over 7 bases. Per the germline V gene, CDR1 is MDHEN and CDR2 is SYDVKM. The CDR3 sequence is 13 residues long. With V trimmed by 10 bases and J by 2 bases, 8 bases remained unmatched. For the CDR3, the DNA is TGTGCCACGACACAGGGGTACCCCTACGAGCAGTACTTC. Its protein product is CATTQGYPYEQYF.

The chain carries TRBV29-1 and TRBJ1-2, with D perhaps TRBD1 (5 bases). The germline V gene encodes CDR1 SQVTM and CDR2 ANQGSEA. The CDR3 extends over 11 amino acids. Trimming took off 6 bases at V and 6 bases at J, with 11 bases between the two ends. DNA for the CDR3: TGCAGCGTGGGGGGGGTAGATGGCTACACCTTC. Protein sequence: CSVGGVDGYTF.

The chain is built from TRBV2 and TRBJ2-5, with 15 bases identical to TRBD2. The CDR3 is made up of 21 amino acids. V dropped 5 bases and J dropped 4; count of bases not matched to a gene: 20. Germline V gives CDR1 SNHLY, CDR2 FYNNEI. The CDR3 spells CASSFPATPGTSGGTGETQYF. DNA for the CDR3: TGTGCCAGCAGTTTTCCGGCCACCCCCGGGACTAGCGGGGGGACCGGAGAGACCCAGTACTTC.

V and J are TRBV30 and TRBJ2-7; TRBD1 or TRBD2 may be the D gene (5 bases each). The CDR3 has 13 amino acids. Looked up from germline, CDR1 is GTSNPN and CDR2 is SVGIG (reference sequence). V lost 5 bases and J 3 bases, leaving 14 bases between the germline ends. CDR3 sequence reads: CAWQPGRNYEQYF. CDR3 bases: TGTGCCTGGCAACCGGGACGGAACTACGAGCAGTACTTC.

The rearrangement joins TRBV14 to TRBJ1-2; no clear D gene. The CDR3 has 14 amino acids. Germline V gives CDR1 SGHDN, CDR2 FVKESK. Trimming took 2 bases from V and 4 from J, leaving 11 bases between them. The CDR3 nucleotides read TGTGCCAGCAGCCAATCCGGCGGCCCCTATGGCTACACCTTC. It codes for CASSQSGGPYGYTF.

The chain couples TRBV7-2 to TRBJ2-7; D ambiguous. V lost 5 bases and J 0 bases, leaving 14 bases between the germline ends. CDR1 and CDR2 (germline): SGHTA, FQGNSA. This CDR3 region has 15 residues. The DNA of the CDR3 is TGTGCCAGCAGCCCCCCTGGGCCTTTCTCCTACGAGCAGTACTTC. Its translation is CASSPPGPFSYEQYF.

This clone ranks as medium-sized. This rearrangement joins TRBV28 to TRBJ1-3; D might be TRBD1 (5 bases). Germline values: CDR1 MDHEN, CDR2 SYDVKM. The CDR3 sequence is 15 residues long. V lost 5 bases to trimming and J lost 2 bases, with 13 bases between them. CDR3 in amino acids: CASSTAGGTGNTIYF. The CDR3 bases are TGTGCCAGCAGTACCGCTGGGGGAACTGGAAACACCATATATTTT.

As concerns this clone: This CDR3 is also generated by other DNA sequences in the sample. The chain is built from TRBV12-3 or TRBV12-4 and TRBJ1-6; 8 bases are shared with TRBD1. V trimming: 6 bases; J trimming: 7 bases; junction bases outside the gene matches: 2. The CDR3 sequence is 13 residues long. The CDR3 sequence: CASRGQGNSPLHF. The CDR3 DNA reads TGTGCCAGCAGAGGACAGGGAAATTCACCCCTCCACTTT.

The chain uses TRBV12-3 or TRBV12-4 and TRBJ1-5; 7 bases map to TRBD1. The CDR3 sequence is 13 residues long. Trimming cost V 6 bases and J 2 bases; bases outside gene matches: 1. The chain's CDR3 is CASSDRGNQPQHF. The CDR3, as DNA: TGTGCCAGCAGCGACAGGGGCAATCAGCCCCAGCATTTT.

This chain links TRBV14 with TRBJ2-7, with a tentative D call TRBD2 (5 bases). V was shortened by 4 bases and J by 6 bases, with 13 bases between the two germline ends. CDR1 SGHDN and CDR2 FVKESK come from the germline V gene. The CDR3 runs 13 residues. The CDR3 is CASSPRLSGEQYF. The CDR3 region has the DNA TGTGCCAGCAGCCCGCGATTGAGCGGCGAGCAGTACTTC.

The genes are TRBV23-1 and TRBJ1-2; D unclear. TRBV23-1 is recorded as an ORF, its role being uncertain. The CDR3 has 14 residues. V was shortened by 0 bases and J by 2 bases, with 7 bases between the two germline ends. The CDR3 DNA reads TGCGCCAGCAGTCAATCCCGCAGGAACTATGGCTACACCTTC. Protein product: CASSQSRRNYGYTF.

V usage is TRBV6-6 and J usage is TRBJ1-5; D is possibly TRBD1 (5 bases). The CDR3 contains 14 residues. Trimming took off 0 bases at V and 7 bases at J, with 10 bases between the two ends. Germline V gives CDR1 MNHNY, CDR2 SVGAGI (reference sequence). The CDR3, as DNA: TGTGCCAGCAGTTACTCTAGGAGGGGACAGCCCCAGCATTTT. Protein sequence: CASSYSRRGQPQHF.

The CDR3 spells CASSQLGEGRNEQYF. In nucleotides, the CDR3 is TGTGCCAGCAGCCAACTAGGAGAGGGGAGGAACGAGCAGTACTTC. The rearrangement joins TRBV14 to TRBJ2-7; D is perhaps TRBD2 (6 bases). CDR1 is SGHDN, CDR2 FVKESK, per germline. V was clipped by 2 bases and J by 5 bases, with 16 bases between them. This CDR3 has 15 residues.